This entry features one T cell receptor beta chain sequence. Only in-frame clones appear in the TCRdb table, and some are missing; sequencing was by immunoSEQ multiplex PCR. The sample gives approximately 30,000 clones, 87% of which show up once; roughly 5% is in the top ten. The data were taken from a study of T cells in tuberculosis. About the research overall: A South African cohort included IGRA-negative adolescents, latently infected IGRA-positive adolescents and adults with active tuberculosis.

Time point indicated: new active TB diagnosis, blood taken before or within 7 days of starting treatment. Germline-derived CDR1 and CDR2 are SGHAT and FQNNGV. This CDR3 region has 13 residues. The V gene end was trimmed by 4 bases and the J gene end by 5 bases; junction bases not matched to a gene: 1. This sequence joins TRBV11-2 and TRBJ2-1; TRBD2 aligns across 8 bases. The material was PBMCs, obtained at tuberculosis diagnosis. The source of this sequence is an adult with tuberculosis. In DNA form, the CDR3 reads TGTGCCAGCAGCTCACTAGCGGACAATGAGCAGTTCTTC. Translating it yields CASSSLADNEQFF.